Sequencing of this TCR beta chain was carried out in a study of cytomegalovirus exposure and HLA in healthy donors. Note on this clone: Its antigen is undetermined.

Trimming cost V 5 bases and J 0 bases, with 14 bases left between them. Per the germline V gene, CDR1 is SGHAT and CDR2 is FQNNGV. The CDR3 spans 16 residues. Study-wide results and limits: A few V segments could not be told apart, such as TRBV6-2 and TRBV6-3, and were left out. Most observed TCR sequences were rare, whereas some public TCRs were detected in many donors. Analysis performed later showed TCR beta chains linked to HLA being more clonally expanded than equally common others.

The donors gave bone marrow, and they were healthy. A multiplex PCR was run with 60 Vbeta primers and 13 Jbeta primers. Data came from immunoSEQ multiplex PCR; TCRdb stores just in-frame clones and leaves some out. The sample records 150,000 to 200,000 clones, approximately 85% being singletons. The chain uses TRBV11-2 and TRBJ1-3; D gene uncertain. The clonotype was recovered from a girl aged 2-10 years in good health and CMV-seropositive. Material: PBMCs. CDR3 sequence reads: CASSPTLRGSGNTIYF. The DNA of the CDR3 is TGTGCCAGCAGCCCTACTTTGAGAGGCTCTGGAAACACCATATATTTT.